The clone carrying this TCR beta chain occurred once. The data were taken from a study of siplizumab effects on memory and regulatory T cells. TCRdb keeps only in-frame clones here, not all; method: immunoSEQ multiplex PCR. The sample consists of 85,000 to 130,000 clones, about 91% of them appearing once. The CDR3 is 14 amino acids. Germline CDR1 and CDR2: MNHNY and SVGAGI (reference sequence). V dropped 6 bases and J dropped 4 bases, with 15 bases sitting between them. This sequence originates from a human donor in good health. The specimen sequenced was Tregs sorted from blood. The rearrangement uses TRBV6-6 and TRBJ1-1; D call uncertain. The CDR3 DNA is TGTGCCAGCAGAATCCAAAGGGTTGGCACTGAAGCTTTCTTT. Its protein is CASRIQRVGTEAFF.